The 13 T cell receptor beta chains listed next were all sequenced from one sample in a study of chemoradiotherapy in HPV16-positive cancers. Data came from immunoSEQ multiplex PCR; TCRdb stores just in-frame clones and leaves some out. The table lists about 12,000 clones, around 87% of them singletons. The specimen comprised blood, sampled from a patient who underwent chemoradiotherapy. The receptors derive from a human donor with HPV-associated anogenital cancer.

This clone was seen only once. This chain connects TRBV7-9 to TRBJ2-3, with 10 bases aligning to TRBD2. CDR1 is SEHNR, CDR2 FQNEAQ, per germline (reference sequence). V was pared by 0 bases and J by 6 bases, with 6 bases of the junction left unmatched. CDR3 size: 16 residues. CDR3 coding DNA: TGTGCCAGCAGCTTAGCGGTACTAGCGGGATGGGATACGCAGTATTTT. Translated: CASSLAVLAGWDTQYF.

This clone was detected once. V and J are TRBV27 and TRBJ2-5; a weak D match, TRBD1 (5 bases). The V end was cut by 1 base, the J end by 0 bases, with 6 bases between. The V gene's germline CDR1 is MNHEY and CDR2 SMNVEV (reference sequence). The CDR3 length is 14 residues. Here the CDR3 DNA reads TGTGCCAGCAGTTTATTCAGGGACCAAGAGACCCAGTACTTC. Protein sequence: CASSLFRDQETQYF.

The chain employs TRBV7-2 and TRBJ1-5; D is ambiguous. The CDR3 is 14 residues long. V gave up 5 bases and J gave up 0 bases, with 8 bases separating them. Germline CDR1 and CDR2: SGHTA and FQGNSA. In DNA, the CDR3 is TGTGCCAGCAGCCCCCCCCATAGCAATCAGCCCCAGCATTTT. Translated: CASSPPHSNQPQHF. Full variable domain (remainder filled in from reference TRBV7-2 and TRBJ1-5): GAGVSQSPSNKVTEKGKDVELRCDPISGHTALYWYRQSLGQGLEFLIYFQGNSAPDKSGLPSDRFSAERTGGSVSTLTIQRTQQEDSAVYLCASSPPHSNQPQHFGDGTRLSIL.

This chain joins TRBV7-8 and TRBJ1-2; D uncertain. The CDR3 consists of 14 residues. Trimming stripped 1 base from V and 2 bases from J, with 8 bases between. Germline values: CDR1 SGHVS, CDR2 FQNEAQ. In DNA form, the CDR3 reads TGTGCCAGCAGCTTAGTGAGAGGGAACTATGGCTACACCTTC. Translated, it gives CASSLVRGNYGYTF.

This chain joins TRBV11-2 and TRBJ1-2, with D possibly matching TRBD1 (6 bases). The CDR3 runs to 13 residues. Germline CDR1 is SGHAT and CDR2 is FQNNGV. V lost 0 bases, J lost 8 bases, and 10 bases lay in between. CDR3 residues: CASSLDQGLGYTF. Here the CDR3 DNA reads TGTGCCAGCAGCTTAGATCAGGGGTTGGGCTACACCTTC. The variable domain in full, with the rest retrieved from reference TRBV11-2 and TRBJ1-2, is EAGVAQSPRYKIIEKRQSVAFWCNPISGHATLYWYQQILGQGPKLLIQFQNNGVVDDSQLPKDRFSAERLKGVDSTLKIQPAKLEDSAVYLCASSLDQGLGYTFGSGTRLTVV.

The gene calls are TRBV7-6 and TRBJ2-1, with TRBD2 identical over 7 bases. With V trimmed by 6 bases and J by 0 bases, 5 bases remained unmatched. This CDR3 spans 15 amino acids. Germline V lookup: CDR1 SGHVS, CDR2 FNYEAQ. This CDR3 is CASSRDYNSYNEQFF. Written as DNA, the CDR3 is TGTGCCAGCAGTCGGGACTACAACTCCTACAATGAGCAGTTCTTC.

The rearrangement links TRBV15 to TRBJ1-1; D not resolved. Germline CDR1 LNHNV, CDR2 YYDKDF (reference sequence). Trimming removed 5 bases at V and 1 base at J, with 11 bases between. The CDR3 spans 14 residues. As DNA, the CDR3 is TGTGCCACCAGCGGGATCCTGGGGAACACTGAAGCTTTCTTT. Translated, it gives CATSGILGNTEAFF.

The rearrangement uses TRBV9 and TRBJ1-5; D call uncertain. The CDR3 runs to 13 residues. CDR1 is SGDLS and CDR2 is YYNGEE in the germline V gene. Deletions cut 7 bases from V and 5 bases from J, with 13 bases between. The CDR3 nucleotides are TGTGCCAGCGCACCGGGATCCGATCAGCCCCAGCATTTT. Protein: CASAPGSDQPQHF.

CDR3 DNA sequence: TGTGCCAGCTCACCACCGATGAGCTATGGCTACACCTTC. This gives the protein CASSPPMSYGYTF. V is TRBV18 and J is TRBJ1-2, with D unclear. CDR3 length equals 13 residues. Germline V CDR1 and CDR2: KGHSH, LQKENI. With 0 bases removed from V and 4 bases from J, the gap between germline ends came to 6 bases.

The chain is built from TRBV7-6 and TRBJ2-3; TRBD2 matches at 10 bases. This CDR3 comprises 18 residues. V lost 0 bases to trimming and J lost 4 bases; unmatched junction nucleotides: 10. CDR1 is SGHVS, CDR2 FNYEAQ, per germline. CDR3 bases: TGTGCCAGCAGCTTAGCTAGCGGGGGGTTTCAAACCTCAGATACGCAGTATTTT. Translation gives CASSLASGGFQTSDTQYF.

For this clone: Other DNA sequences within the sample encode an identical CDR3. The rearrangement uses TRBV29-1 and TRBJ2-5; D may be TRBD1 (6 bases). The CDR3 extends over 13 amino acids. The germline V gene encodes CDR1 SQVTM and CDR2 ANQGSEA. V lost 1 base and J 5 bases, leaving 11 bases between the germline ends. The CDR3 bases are TGCAGCGTTGAAGTAGGGGGAGCGGAGACCCAGTACTTC. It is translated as CSVEVGGAETQYF.

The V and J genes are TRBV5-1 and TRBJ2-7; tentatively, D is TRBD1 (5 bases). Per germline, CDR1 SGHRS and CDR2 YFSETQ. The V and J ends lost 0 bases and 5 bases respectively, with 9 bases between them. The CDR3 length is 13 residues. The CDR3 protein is CASSLGTTHEQYF. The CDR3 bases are TGCGCCAGCAGCTTGGGGACAACCCACGAGCAGTACTTC. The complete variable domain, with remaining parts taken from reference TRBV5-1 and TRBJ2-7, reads KAGVTQTPRYLIKTRGQQVTLSCSPISGHRSVSWYQQTPGQGLQFLFEYFSETQRNKGNFPGRFSGRQFSNSRSEMNVSTLELGDSALYLCASSLGTTHEQYFGPGTRLTVT.

CDR3 residues: CASSTIGQTNYGYTF. As DNA, the CDR3 is TGTGCCAGTAGTACCATAGGGCAGACTAACTATGGCTACACCTTC. This chain uses TRBV19 with TRBJ1-2, with D unclear. The CDR3 loop spans 15 amino acids. Looked up from germline, CDR1 is LNHDA and CDR2 is SQIVND (reference sequence). Trimming left V 4 bases short and J 0 bases short, with 12 bases between.